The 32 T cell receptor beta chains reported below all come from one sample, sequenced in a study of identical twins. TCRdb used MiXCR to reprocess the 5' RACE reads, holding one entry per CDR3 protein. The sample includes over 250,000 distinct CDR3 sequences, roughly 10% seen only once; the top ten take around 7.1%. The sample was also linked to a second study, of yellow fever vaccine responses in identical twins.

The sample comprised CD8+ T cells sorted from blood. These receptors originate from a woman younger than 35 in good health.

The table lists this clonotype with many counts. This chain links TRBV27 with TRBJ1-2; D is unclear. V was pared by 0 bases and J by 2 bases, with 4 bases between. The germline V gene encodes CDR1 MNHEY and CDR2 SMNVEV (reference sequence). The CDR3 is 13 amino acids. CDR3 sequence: CASSLSTNYGYTF. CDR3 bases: TGTGCCAGCAGTTTATCGACCAACTATGGCTACACCTTC.

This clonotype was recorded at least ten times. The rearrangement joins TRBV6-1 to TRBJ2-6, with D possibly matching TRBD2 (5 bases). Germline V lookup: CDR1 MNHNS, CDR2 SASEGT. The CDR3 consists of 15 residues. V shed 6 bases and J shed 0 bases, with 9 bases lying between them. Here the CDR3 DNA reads TGTGCCAGCAGCCCCCGGGGCTCTGGGGCCAACGTCCTGACTTTC. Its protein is CASSPRGSGANVLTF.

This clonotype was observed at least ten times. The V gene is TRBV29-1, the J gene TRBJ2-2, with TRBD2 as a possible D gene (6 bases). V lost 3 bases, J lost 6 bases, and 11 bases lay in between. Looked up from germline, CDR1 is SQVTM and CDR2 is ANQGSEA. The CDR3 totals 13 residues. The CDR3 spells CSVEVGGPGELFF. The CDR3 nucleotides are TGCAGCGTTGAGGTGGGGGGACCCGGGGAGCTGTTTTTT.

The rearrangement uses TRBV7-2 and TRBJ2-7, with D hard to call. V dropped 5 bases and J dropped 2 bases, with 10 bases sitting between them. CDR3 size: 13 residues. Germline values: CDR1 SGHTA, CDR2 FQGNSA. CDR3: CASSPNEAYEQYF. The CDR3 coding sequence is TGTGCCAGCAGCCCGAACGAGGCCTACGAGCAGTACTTC.

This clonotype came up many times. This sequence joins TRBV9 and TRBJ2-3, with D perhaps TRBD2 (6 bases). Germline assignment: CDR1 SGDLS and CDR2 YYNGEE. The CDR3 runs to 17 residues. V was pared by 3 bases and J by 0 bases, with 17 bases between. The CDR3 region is CASSDAPDGRSTDTQYF. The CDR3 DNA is TGTGCCAGCAGCGACGCGCCGGACGGGAGAAGCACAGATACGCAGTATTTT.

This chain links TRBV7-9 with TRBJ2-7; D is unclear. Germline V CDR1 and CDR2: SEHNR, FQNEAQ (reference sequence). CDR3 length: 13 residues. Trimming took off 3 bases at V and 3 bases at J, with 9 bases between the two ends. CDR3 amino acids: CASSFQDGYEQYF. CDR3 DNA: TGTGCCAGCAGCTTCCAGGACGGCTACGAGCAGTACTTC.

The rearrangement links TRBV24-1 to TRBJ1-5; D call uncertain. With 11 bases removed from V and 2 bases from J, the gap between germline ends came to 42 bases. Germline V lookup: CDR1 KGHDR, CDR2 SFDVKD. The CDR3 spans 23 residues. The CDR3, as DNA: TGTGCCAGCCCCGCATCAAAGTTAAGTCCTGGCAGGACGACGTTAGCGGGCAATCAGCCCCAGCATTTT. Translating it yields CASPASKLSPGRTTLAGNQPQHF.

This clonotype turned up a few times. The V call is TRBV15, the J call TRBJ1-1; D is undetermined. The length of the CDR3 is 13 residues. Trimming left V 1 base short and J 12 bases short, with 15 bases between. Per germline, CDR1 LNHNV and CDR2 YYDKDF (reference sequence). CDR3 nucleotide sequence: TGTGCCACCAGCAGAGCGATGGAAGGGAGGACTTTCTTT. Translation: CATSRAMEGRTFF.

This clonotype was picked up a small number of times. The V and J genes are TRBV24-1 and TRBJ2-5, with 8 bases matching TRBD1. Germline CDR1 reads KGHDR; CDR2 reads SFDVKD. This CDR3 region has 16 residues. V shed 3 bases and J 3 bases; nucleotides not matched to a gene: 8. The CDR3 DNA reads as TGTGCCACCAGTGATGGTCCCACAGGGGGAAAAGAGACCCAGTACTTC. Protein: CATSDGPTGGKETQYF.

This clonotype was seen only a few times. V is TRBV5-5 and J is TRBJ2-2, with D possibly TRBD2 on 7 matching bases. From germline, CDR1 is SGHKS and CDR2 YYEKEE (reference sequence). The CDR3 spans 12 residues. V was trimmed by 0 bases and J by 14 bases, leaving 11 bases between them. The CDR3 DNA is TGTGCCAGCAGCTTGGAGGGGGGGGCTCTGTTTTTT. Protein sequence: CASSLEGGALFF.

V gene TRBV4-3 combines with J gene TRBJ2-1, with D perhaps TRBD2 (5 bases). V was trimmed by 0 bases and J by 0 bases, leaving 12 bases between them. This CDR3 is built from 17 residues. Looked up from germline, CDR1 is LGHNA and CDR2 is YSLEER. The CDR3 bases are TGCGCCAGCAGCCAAGATATTCCGGGGAGCTCCTACAATGAGCAGTTCTTC. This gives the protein CASSQDIPGSSYNEQFF.

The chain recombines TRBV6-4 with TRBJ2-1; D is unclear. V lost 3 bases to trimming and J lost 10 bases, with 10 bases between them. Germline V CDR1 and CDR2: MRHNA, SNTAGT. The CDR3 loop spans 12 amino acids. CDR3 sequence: CASSDSTAEQFF. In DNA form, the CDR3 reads TGTGCCAGCAGTGATTCCACCGCCGAGCAGTTCTTC.

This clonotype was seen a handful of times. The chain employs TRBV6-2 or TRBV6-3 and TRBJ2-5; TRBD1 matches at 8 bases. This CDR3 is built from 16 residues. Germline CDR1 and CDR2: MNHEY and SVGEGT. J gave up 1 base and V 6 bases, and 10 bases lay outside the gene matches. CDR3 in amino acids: CASSPTAGTGQETQYF. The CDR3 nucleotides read TGTGCCAGCAGCCCCACGGCCGGGACAGGCCAAGAGACCCAGTACTTC.

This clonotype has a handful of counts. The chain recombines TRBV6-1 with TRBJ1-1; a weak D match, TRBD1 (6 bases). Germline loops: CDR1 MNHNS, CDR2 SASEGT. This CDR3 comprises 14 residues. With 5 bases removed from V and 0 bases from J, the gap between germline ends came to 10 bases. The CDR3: CASSPRTVNTEAFF. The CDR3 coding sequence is TGTGCCAGCAGTCCCAGGACAGTGAACACTGAAGCTTTCTTT.

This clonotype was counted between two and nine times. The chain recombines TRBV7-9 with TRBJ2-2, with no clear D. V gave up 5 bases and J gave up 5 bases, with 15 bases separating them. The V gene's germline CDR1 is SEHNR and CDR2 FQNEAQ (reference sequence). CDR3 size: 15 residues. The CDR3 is CASSEAPGSTGELFF. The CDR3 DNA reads TGTGCCAGCAGCGAAGCCCCAGGATCAACCGGGGAGCTGTTTTTT.

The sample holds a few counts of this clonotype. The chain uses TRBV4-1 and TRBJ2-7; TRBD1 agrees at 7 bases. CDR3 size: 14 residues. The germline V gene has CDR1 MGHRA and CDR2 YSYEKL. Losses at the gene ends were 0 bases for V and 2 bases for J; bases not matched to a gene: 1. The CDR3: CASSQDTGAYEQYF. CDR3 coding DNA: TGCGCCAGCAGCCAAGATACAGGGGCCTACGAGCAGTACTTC.

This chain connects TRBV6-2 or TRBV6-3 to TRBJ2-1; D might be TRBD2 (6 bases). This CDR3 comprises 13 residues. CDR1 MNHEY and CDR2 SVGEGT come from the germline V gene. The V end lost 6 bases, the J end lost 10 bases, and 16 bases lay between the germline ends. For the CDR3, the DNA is TGTGCCAGCAGGATAGAGGAGGGACGCGAGCAGTTCTTC. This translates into CASRIEEGREQFF.

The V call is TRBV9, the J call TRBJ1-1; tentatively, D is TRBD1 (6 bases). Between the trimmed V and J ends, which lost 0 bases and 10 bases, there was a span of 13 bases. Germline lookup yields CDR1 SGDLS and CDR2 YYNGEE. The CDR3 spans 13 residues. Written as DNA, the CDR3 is TGTGCCAGCAGCGTAGCTGTGGAGGGGGTAGCTTTCTTT. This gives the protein CASSVAVEGVAFF.

CDR3 nucleotides: TGTGCCAGCAGCCAAGGGGGCCTAGCTGGGAACACCGGGGAGCTGTTTTTT. This encodes CASSQGGLAGNTGELFF. This rearrangement joins TRBV3-1 to TRBJ2-2; the D call may be TRBD1 or TRBD2 (5 bases each). The V end lost 1 base, the J end lost 1 base, and 13 bases lay between the germline ends. The CDR3 length is 17 residues. The germline V gene has CDR1 LGHDT and CDR2 YNNKEL (reference sequence).

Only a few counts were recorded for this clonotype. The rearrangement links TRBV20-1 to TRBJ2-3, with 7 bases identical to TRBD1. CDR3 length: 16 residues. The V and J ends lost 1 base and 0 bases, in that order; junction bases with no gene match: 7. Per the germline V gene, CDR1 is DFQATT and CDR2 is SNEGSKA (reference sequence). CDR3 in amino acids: CSARGLGQLSTDTQYF. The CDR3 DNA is TGCAGTGCTAGAGGCCTGGGACAGCTAAGCACAGATACGCAGTATTTT.

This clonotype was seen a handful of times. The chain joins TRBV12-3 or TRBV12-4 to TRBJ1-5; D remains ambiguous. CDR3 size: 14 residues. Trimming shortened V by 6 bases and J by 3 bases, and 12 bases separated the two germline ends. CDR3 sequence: CASSPGLINQPQHF. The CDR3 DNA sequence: TGTGCCAGCAGCCCTGGACTCATCAATCAGCCCCAGCATTTT.

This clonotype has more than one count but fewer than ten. The CDR3 sequence: CASSYEGTSGYNFHNEQFF. In DNA, the CDR3 is TGTGCCAGCAGTTACGAGGGGACTAGCGGGTACAATTTCCACAATGAGCAGTTCTTC. This sequence joins TRBV6-2 or TRBV6-3 and TRBJ2-1, with 12 positions matching TRBD2. Germline V lookup: CDR1 MNHEY, CDR2 SVGEGT. The length of the CDR3 is 19 residues. The ends lost 2 bases at V and 5 bases at J; junction bases unmatched: 13.

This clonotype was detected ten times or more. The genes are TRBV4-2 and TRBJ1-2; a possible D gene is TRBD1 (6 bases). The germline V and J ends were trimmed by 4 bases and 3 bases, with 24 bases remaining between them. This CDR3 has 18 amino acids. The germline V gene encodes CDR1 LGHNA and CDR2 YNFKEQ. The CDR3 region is CASSPVEAGDRSDYGYTF. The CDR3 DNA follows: TGTGCCAGCAGCCCGGTTGAGGCAGGGGATCGGTCGGACTATGGCTACACCTTC.

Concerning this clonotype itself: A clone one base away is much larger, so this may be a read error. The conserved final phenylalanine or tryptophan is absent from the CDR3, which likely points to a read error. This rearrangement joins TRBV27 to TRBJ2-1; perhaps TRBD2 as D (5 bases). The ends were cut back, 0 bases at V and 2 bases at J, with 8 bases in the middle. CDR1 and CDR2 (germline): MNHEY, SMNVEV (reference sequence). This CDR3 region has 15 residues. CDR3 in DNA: TGTGCCAGCAGTTTATCTCCAGCGGCCTACAATGAGCAGTTCATC. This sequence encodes CASSLSPAAYNEQFI.

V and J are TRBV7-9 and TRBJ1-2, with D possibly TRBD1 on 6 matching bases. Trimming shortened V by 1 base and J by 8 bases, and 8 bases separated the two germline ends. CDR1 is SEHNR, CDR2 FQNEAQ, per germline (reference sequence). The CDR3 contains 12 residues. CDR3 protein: CASSLGDKGYTF. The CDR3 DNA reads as TGTGCCAGCAGCTTAGGGGACAAGGGCTACACCTTC.

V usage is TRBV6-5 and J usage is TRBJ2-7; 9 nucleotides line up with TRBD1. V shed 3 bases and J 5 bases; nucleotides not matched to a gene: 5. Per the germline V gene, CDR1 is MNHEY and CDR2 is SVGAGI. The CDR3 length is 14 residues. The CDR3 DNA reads TGTGCCAGCAGTTATCCCGGGACAGGGCACGAGCAGTACTTC. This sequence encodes CASSYPGTGHEQYF.

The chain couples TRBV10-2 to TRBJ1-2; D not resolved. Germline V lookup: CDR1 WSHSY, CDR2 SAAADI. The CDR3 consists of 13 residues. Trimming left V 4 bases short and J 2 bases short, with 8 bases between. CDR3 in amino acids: CASSVPDNYGYTF. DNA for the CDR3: TGCGCCAGCAGTGTTCCAGACAACTATGGCTACACCTTC.

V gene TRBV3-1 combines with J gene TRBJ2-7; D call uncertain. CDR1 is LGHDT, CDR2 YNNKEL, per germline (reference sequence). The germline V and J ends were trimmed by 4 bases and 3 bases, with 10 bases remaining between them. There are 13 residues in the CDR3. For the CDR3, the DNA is TGTGCCAGCAGCCCCAGGCGTTACTACGAGCAGTACTTC. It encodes CASSPRRYYEQYF.

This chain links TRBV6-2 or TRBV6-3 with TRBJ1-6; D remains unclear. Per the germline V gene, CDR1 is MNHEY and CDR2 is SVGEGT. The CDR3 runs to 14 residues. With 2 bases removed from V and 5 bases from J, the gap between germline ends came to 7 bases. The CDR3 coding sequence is TGTGCCAGCAGTTACGGGCAAGATAATTCACCCCTCCACTTT. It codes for CASSYGQDNSPLHF.

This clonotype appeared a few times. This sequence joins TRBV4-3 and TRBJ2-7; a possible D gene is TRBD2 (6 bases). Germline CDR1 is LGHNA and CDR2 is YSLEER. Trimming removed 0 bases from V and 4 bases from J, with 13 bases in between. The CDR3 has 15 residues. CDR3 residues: CASSQDRRGVYEQYF. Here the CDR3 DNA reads TGCGCCAGCAGCCAAGATAGGAGGGGAGTATACGAGCAGTACTTC.

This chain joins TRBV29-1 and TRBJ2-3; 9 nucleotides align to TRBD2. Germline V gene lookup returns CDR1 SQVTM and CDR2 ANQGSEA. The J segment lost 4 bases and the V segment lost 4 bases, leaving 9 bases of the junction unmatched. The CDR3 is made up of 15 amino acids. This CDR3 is CSVGTVAGDSDTQYF. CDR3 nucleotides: TGCAGCGTTGGAACTGTAGCGGGAGACTCAGATACGCAGTATTTT.

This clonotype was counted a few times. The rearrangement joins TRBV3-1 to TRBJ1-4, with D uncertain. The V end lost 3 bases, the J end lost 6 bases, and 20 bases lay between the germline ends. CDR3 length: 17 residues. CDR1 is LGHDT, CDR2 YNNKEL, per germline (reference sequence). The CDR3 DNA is TGTGCCAGCAGCCATCCGGGAACAGCCGACTGGGATGAAAAACTGTTTTTT. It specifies CASSHPGTADWDEKLFF.